A selection of T cell receptor beta chains follows, all from one sample in a study of blood T cell repertoires in COVID-19. Generated by immunoSEQ multiplex PCR, the TCRdb table keeps only in-frame clones and is missing some. The sample carries 200,000 to 250,000 clones, about 89% recorded once. What was sequenced was PBMCs or T cells enriched from blood (not recorded which). The receptors come from a woman younger than 45 who had recovered from COVID-19. Each CDR3 is given with its conserved first and last residue. Fields, in order: clone size, D gene, J gene, V gene, CDR3 protein, CDR3 DNA. A D gene is named only where the DNA matches it firmly. Rows may omit the clone size; those that give it use once, few, many or a size class.

clone_size: .; d_call: .; j_call: TRBJ1-2; v_call: TRBV5-8; cdr3_aa: CASSLARTGVRGYTF; cdr3_nt: TGTGCCAGCAGCTTGGCCCGGACGGGGGTCCGCGGCTACACCTTC
clone_size: .; d_call: TRBD2; j_call: TRBJ2-7; v_call: TRBV24-1; cdr3_aa: CATSDPTSGYEQYF; cdr3_nt: TGTGCCACCAGTGACCCGACTAGCGGCTACGAGCAGTACTTC
clone_size: .; d_call: .; j_call: TRBJ2-7; v_call: TRBV6-5; cdr3_aa: CASIAASGSYEQYF; cdr3_nt: TGTGCCAGCATAGCGGCATCGGGCTCCTACGAGCAGTACTTC
clone_size: .; d_call: .; j_call: TRBJ2-5; v_call: TRBV9; cdr3_aa: CASSSSGVSRETQYF; cdr3_nt: TGTGCCAGCAGCTCCAGCGGAGTTTCTAGAGAGACCCAGTACTTC
clone_size: .; d_call: .; j_call: TRBJ2-7; v_call: TRBV19; cdr3_aa: CASSLRWGGNSYEQYF; cdr3_nt: TGTGCCAGTAGTCTGAGATGGGGAGGCAACTCCTACGAGCAGTACTTC
clone_size: .; d_call: TRBD1; j_call: TRBJ2-7; v_call: TRBV4-2; cdr3_aa: CASSQDLGTELYEQYF; cdr3_nt: TGTGCCAGCAGCCAAGATCTGGGGACAGAACTCTACGAGCAGTACTTC
clone_size: .; d_call: .; j_call: TRBJ1-3; v_call: TRBV9; cdr3_aa: CASSVGGGHPSGNTIYF; cdr3_nt: TGTGCCAGCAGCGTAGGAGGAGGGCACCCCTCTGGAAACACCATATATTTT
clone_size: .; d_call: TRBD1; j_call: TRBJ1-2; v_call: TRBV28; cdr3_aa: CASRSPGTGGYTF; cdr3_nt: TGTGCCAGCAGATCCCCAGGGACAGGGGGCTACACCTTC
clone_size: .; d_call: .; j_call: TRBJ1-2; v_call: TRBV28; cdr3_aa: CASSLGGSGYGYTF; cdr3_nt: TGTGCCAGCAGTTTGGGAGGTTCTGGCTATGGCTACACCTTC
clone_size: .; d_call: TRBD1; j_call: TRBJ1-2; v_call: TRBV7-2; cdr3_aa: CASSLAVAGGKRGYTF; cdr3_nt: TGTGCCAGCAGCTTAGCGGTGGCAGGGGGTAAAAGAGGCTACACCTTC
clone_size: .; d_call: .; j_call: TRBJ1-3; v_call: TRBV4-3; cdr3_aa: CASSQDRISGNTIYF; cdr3_nt: TGCGCCAGCAGCCAAGACAGGATCTCTGGAAACACCATATATTTT
clone_size: .; d_call: TRBD1; j_call: TRBJ1-2; v_call: TRBV4-2; cdr3_aa: CASKEQPGQIYGYTF; cdr3_nt: TGTGCCAGCAAGGAGCAACCGGGACAGATCTATGGCTACACCTTC
clone_size: .; d_call: TRBD1; j_call: TRBJ2-1; v_call: TRBV5-1; cdr3_aa: CASSLEQGAWKFF; cdr3_nt: TGCGCCAGCAGCTTGGAACAGGGGGCTTGGAAGTTCTTC
clone_size: .; d_call: .; j_call: TRBJ1-4; v_call: TRBV19; cdr3_aa: CASSLHIEPNEKLFF; cdr3_nt: TGTGCCAGTAGTCTGCACATCGAACCTAATGAAAAACTGTTTTTT
clone_size: .; d_call: .; j_call: TRBJ1-5; v_call: TRBV5-3; cdr3_aa: CARSLIKGDCNQPQHF; cdr3_nt: TGTGCCAGAAGCTTGATTAAAGGGGATTGCAATCAGCCCCAGCATTTT
clone_size: .; d_call: TRBD2; j_call: TRBJ2-3; v_call: TRBV13; cdr3_aa: CASSSRGTSGTPPDTQYF; cdr3_nt: TGTGCCAGCAGCTCCCGGGGGACTAGCGGGACCCCCCCAGATACGCAGTATTTT
clone_size: once; d_call: .; j_call: TRBJ1-1; v_call: TRBV19; cdr3_aa: CASSSAETEAFF; cdr3_nt: TGTGCCAGTAGTTCGGCGGAAACTGAAGCTTTCTTT
clone_size: .; d_call: .; j_call: TRBJ1-1; v_call: TRBV5-4; cdr3_aa: CASSLLAGEAFF; cdr3_nt: TGTGCCAGCAGCTTGTTGGCCGGGGAAGCTTTCTTT
clone_size: .; d_call: TRBD1; j_call: TRBJ1-4; v_call: TRBV19; cdr3_aa: CASSTTGTWKLFF; cdr3_nt: TGTGCCAGTAGTACGACAGGGACTTGGAAACTGTTTTTT
clone_size: .; d_call: .; j_call: TRBJ2-3; v_call: TRBV11-3; cdr3_aa: CASSLGRQPVDTQYF; cdr3_nt: TGTGCCAGCAGCTTAGGGAGACAGCCCGTAGATACGCAGTATTTT
clone_size: .; d_call: .; j_call: TRBJ2-7; v_call: TRBV9; cdr3_aa: CASSVGASGDSYEQYF; cdr3_nt: TGTGCCAGCAGCGTAGGGGCGTCAGGTGACTCCTACGAGCAGTACTTC
clone_size: few; d_call: .; j_call: TRBJ1-5; v_call: TRBV19; cdr3_aa: CASSILRFSNQPQHF; cdr3_nt: TGTGCCAGTAGTATATTACGGTTTAGCAATCAGCCCCAGCATTTT
clone_size: many; d_call: .; j_call: TRBJ2-1; v_call: TRBV28; cdr3_aa: CGVFSYNEQFF; cdr3_nt: TGTGGCGTTTTCTCCTACAATGAGCAGTTCTTC
clone_size: .; d_call: .; j_call: TRBJ1-1; v_call: TRBV11-2; cdr3_aa: CASSLDRQSEAFF; cdr3_nt: TGTGCCAGCAGCTTAGATCGACAGTCTGAAGCTTTCTTT
clone_size: .; d_call: TRBD2; j_call: TRBJ2-3; v_call: TRBV7-2; cdr3_aa: CASSLRLAGLSDTQYF; cdr3_nt: TGTGCCAGCAGCCTCCGACTAGCGGGCCTTTCAGATACGCAGTATTTT
clone_size: .; d_call: TRBD1; j_call: TRBJ1-1; v_call: TRBV10-3; cdr3_aa: CAIRGQENTEAFF; cdr3_nt: TGTGCCATCAGGGGACAGGAGAACACTGAAGCTTTCTTT
clone_size: .; d_call: TRBD1; j_call: TRBJ1-1; v_call: TRBV19; cdr3_aa: CASSTDRGLNEAFF; cdr3_nt: TGTGCCAGTAGTACGGACAGGGGGCTTAATGAAGCTTTCTTT
clone_size: .; d_call: .; j_call: TRBJ2-3; v_call: TRBV28; cdr3_aa: CASKKNGGTTDTQYF; cdr3_nt: TGTGCCAGCAAAAAGAACGGCGGTACCACAGATACGCAGTATTTT
clone_size: .; d_call: TRBD1; j_call: TRBJ1-1; v_call: TRBV19; cdr3_aa: CASSSGQVDTEAFF; cdr3_nt: TGTGCCAGTAGTAGCGGACAGGTGGACACTGAAGCTTTCTTT
clone_size: few; d_call: TRBD2; j_call: TRBJ2-7; v_call: TRBV30; cdr3_aa: CAWCIAGVGEQYF; cdr3_nt: TGTGCCTGGTGTATAGCGGGAGTAGGCGAGCAGTACTTC
clone_size: .; d_call: .; j_call: TRBJ1-6; v_call: TRBV2; cdr3_aa: CATIASVTEDSPLHF; cdr3_nt: TGTGCCACCATCGCCTCGGTGACGGAGGATTCACCCCTCCACTTT
clone_size: .; d_call: TRBD2; j_call: TRBJ2-1; v_call: TRBV24-1; cdr3_aa: CATSDLGSGSSYNEQFF; cdr3_nt: TGTGCCACCAGTGATTTGGGGAGCGGGAGCTCCTACAATGAGCAGTTCTTC
clone_size: .; d_call: TRBD1; j_call: TRBJ1-2; v_call: TRBV7-2; cdr3_aa: CASSRTGNDYGYTF; cdr3_nt: TGTGCCAGCAGCCGGACAGGGAACGACTATGGCTACACCTTC
clone_size: .; d_call: .; j_call: TRBJ1-2; v_call: TRBV4-2; cdr3_aa: CASSSYLGEDYGYTF; cdr3_nt: TGTGCCAGCAGCTCTTACCTGGGGGAGGACTATGGCTACACCTTC
clone_size: .; d_call: TRBD1; j_call: TRBJ1-1; v_call: TRBV11-2; cdr3_aa: CASSFQGGTEAFF; cdr3_nt: TGTGCCAGCAGCTTCCAGGGGGGCACTGAAGCTTTCTTT
clone_size: .; d_call: .; j_call: TRBJ1-1; v_call: TRBV9; cdr3_aa: CASSPVASIEAFF; cdr3_nt: TGTGCCAGCAGCCCCGTCGCGTCCATTGAAGCTTTCTTT
clone_size: .; d_call: TRBD1; j_call: TRBJ2-5; v_call: TRBV28; cdr3_aa: CASSRRDRGGETQYF; cdr3_nt: TGTGCCAGCAGTCGCAGGGACAGGGGAGGGGAGACCCAGTACTTC
clone_size: .; d_call: TRBD1; j_call: TRBJ1-1; v_call: TRBV5-6; cdr3_aa: CASSARDRGPEAFF; cdr3_nt: TGTGCCAGCAGCGCCCGGGACAGGGGGCCTGAAGCTTTCTTT
clone_size: few; d_call: .; j_call: TRBJ1-1; v_call: TRBV7-3; cdr3_aa: CASSWTVNTEAFF; cdr3_nt: TGTGCCAGCAGTTGGACAGTTAACACTGAAGCTTTCTTT
clone_size: .; d_call: .; j_call: TRBJ1-5; v_call: TRBV19; cdr3_aa: CASSISHRLSKRASNQPQHF; cdr3_nt: TGTGCCAGTAGTATATCGCATAGGCTTTCTAAGCGGGCGTCAAATCAGCCCCAGCATTTT
clone_size: .; d_call: TRBD2; j_call: TRBJ2-1; v_call: TRBV7-2; cdr3_aa: CASSLAGGPYNEQFF; cdr3_nt: TGTGCCAGCAGCTTAGCGGGAGGGCCCTACAATGAGCAGTTCTTC
clone_size: .; d_call: .; j_call: TRBJ1-3; v_call: TRBV13; cdr3_aa: CASSFLSGNTIYF; cdr3_nt: TGTGCCAGCAGCTTTCTGTCTGGAAACACCATATATTTT
clone_size: .; d_call: .; j_call: TRBJ2-7; v_call: TRBV29-1; cdr3_aa: CSVSDSLSYEQYF; cdr3_nt: TGCAGCGTATCGGACAGCCTCTCCTACGAGCAGTACTTC
clone_size: .; d_call: TRBD1; j_call: TRBJ1-1; v_call: TRBV9; cdr3_aa: CASMGGTGSPEAFF; cdr3_nt: TGTGCCAGCATGGGCGGGACAGGGTCGCCTGAAGCTTTCTTT
clone_size: .; d_call: .; j_call: TRBJ1-1; v_call: TRBV19; cdr3_aa: CASSMWGQNTEAFF; cdr3_nt: TGTGCCAGTAGTATGTGGGGACAGAACACTGAAGCTTTCTTT
clone_size: .; d_call: .; j_call: TRBJ2-1; v_call: TRBV5-1; cdr3_aa: CASKSADNEQFF; cdr3_nt: TGCGCCAGCAAGTCAGCGGACAATGAGCAGTTCTTC
clone_size: .; d_call: .; j_call: TRBJ2-1; v_call: TRBV28; cdr3_aa: CASREYGNEQFF; cdr3_nt: TGTGCCAGCAGGGAGTACGGCAATGAGCAGTTCTTC
clone_size: .; d_call: TRBD1; j_call: TRBJ1-1; v_call: TRBV3-1/TRBV3-2; cdr3_aa: CASSQAGTGNTEAFF; cdr3_nt: TGTGCCAGCAGCCAAGCCGGGACAGGGAACACTGAAGCTTTCTTT
clone_size: .; d_call: .; j_call: TRBJ1-1; v_call: TRBV9; cdr3_aa: CASSVGLGSAQANTEAFF; cdr3_nt: TGTGCCAGCAGCGTAGGGTTGGGATCGGCACAGGCGAACACTGAAGCTTTCTTT
clone_size: .; d_call: TRBD1; j_call: TRBJ1-4; v_call: TRBV19; cdr3_aa: CASSVTGVREKLFF; cdr3_nt: TGTGCCAGTAGTGTGACAGGGGTTCGTGAAAAACTGTTTTTT
clone_size: .; d_call: TRBD1; j_call: TRBJ1-2; v_call: TRBV3-1/TRBV3-2; cdr3_aa: CASSQEGTQGTSNYGYTF; cdr3_nt: TGTGCCAGCAGCCAAGAGGGCACACAGGGGACCTCTAACTATGGCTACACCTTC
clone_size: .; d_call: .; j_call: TRBJ2-3; v_call: TRBV5-5; cdr3_aa: CASSLAGDTQYF; cdr3_nt: TGTGCCAGCAGCTTGGCGGGAGATACGCAGTATTTT